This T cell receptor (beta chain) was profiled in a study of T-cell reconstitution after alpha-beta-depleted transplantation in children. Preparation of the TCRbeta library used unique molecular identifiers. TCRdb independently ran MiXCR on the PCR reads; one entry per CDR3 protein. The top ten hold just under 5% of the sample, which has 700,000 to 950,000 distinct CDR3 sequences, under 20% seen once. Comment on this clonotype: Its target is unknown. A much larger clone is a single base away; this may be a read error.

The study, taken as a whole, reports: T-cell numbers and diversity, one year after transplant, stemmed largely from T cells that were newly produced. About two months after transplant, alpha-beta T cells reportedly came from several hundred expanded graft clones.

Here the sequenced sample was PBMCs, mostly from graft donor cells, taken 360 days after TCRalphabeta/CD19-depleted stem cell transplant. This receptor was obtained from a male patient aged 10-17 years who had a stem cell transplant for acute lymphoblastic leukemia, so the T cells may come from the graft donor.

DNA for the CDR3: TGCGCCAGTCAGCGACAGGGCCGGGGAGAGGCCCAGTACTTC. Residues: CASQRQGRGEAQYF. The V gene is TRBV5-1, the J gene TRBJ2-5, with TRBD1 identical over 7 bases. The CDR3 runs 14 residues. CDR1 and CDR2 from the germline V gene are SGHRS and YFSETQ.